Listed below are T cell receptor beta chains from one sample, sequenced in a study of T-cell reconstitution after alpha-beta-depleted transplantation in children. TCRdb re-analysed the PCR reads in MiXCR, keeping a single row per CDR3 protein. The table includes hundreds of thousands of distinct CDR3 sequences, roughly 10% detected once. Material: PBMCs, obtained before TCRalphabeta/CD19-depleted stem cell transplant. These TCRs come from a child less than two years old with acute myeloid leukemia, due to receive a stem cell transplant. Each CDR3 is given with its conserved first and last residue. A D gene is named only where the DNA matches it firmly. Not all rows give a size; the values are once, few, many and, for expanded clones, a class.

cdr3_aa cdr3_nt j_call v_call d_call cdr3_length clone_size
CASSLTTGSPYF TGTGCCAGCAGTTTGACAACAGGATCCCCGTACTTC TRBJ2-7 TRBV28 NA 12 many
CASRLQGNTGELFF TGCGCCAGCAGACTACAGGGAAACACCGGGGAGCTGTTTTTT TRBJ2-2 TRBV10-2 NA 14 many
CATSSGTSETYTQYF TGTGCCACCAGCAGCGGGACTAGCGAAACCTATACGCAGTATTTT TRBJ2-3 TRBV15 TRBD2 15 many
CSARPGQGWTEAFF TGCAGTGCTAGGCCGGGACAGGGATGGACTGAAGCTTTCTTT TRBJ1-1 TRBV20-1 TRBD1 14 many
CASRNYGYTF TGTGCCAGCAGGAACTATGGCTACACCTTC TRBJ1-2 TRBV6-2/TRBV6-3 NA 10 NA
CASSLAGNTIYF TGCGCCAGCAGCTTGGCCGGGAACACCATATATTTT TRBJ1-3 TRBV7-2 NA 12 many
CASSRNTGPGNQPQHF TGTGCCAGCAGCCGCAATACAGGGCCAGGAAATCAGCCCCAGCATTTT TRBJ1-5 TRBV7-9 NA 16 many
CASELGGSIRDTQYF TGCGCCAGCGAGCTAGGTGGCTCCATCCGAGATACGCAGTATTTT TRBJ2-3 TRBV5-1 NA 15 many
CASSQYYVGALRETQYF TGCGCCAGCAGCCAATATTACGTGGGGGCGCTTAGAGAGACCCAGTACTTC TRBJ2-5 TRBV4-1 NA 17 few
CSERGSADEQFF TGCAGCGAAAGGGGGAGCGCAGATGAGCAGTTCTTC TRBJ2-1 TRBV29-1 NA 12 many
CASSHRTDTQYF TGTGCCAGCAGCCATCGTACAGATACGCAGTATTTT TRBJ2-3 TRBV12-3/TRBV12-4 NA 12 many
CASSQVRNSRPQHF TGTGCCAGCAGCCAAGTGCGTAATAGTCGGCCCCAGCATTTT TRBJ1-5 TRBV3-1 NA 14 NA
CATRGTSGNTGELFF TGCGCCACCCGCGGGACTAGCGGTAACACCGGGGAGCTGTTTTTT TRBJ2-2 TRBV5-1 TRBD2 15 many
CASSPKTGGRRGTEAFF TGTGCCAGCTCACCCAAGACAGGGGGTCGCCGTGGCACTGAAGCTTTCTTT TRBJ1-1 TRBV18 TRBD1 17 many
CASSYSRQREGLDTQYF TGTGCCAGCAGTTACTCGAGGCAGCGGGAGGGCCTGGATACGCAGTATTTT TRBJ2-3 TRBV6-2/TRBV6-3 TRBD2 17 many
CASSNRVYGYNEQFF TGTGCCAGCAGCAACAGGGTTTATGGGTACAATGAGCAGTTCTTC TRBJ2-1 TRBV7-9 NA 15 many
CASSLSAMNEQFF TGCGCCAGCAGCTTATCTGCCATGAATGAGCAGTTCTTC TRBJ2-1 TRBV5-1 NA 13 many
CSVEGAGTSWDEQFF TGCAGCGTTGAAGGGGCGGGGACCTCGTGGGATGAGCAGTTCTTC TRBJ2-1 TRBV29-1 NA 15 many
CASSLQDERTDTQYF TGTGCCAGCAGCCTGCAGGACGAGCGCACAGATACGCAGTATTTT TRBJ2-3 TRBV4-2 NA 15 many
CASSLGQGPAGYPYEQYF TGTGCCAGCAGCTTAGGTCAGGGTCCAGCGGGATATCCCTACGAGCAGTACTTC TRBJ2-7 TRBV11-2 TRBD2 18 many
CASGTSYGYTF TGTGCCAGCGGGACGTCCTATGGCTACACCTTC TRBJ1-2 TRBV27 NA 11 many
CASSLANTQYF TGCGCCAGCAGCTTGGCAAATACGCAGTATTTT TRBJ2-3 TRBV5-1 NA 11 many
CATSVTGGVETQYF TGTGCCACCAGCGTAACAGGGGGCGTAGAGACCCAGTACTTC TRBJ2-5 TRBV24-1 TRBD1 14 many
CASSPQREVTGELFF TGTGCCAGCAGCCCCCAGCGGGAGGTCACCGGGGAGCTGTTTTTT TRBJ2-2 TRBV3-1 TRBD2 15 many
CASSLSQFTEAFF TGCGCCAGCAGCTTGTCCCAGTTCACTGAAGCTTTCTTT TRBJ1-1 TRBV5-1 NA 13 many
CASSQALGPDYEQYF TGTGCCAGCAGCCAAGCGTTAGGACCAGACTACGAGCAGTACTTC TRBJ2-7 TRBV14 NA 15 NA
CASSLAGGQGATEAFF TGTGCCAGCAGCTTGGCCGGGGGACAGGGGGCCACTGAAGCTTTCTTT TRBJ1-1 TRBV5-4 TRBD1 16 many
CSVFSGPGANVLTF TGCAGCGTTTTCTCGGGGCCTGGGGCCAACGTCCTGACTTTC TRBJ2-6 TRBV29-1 NA 14 few
CASSSTGGRSTEAFF TGCGCCAGCAGCTCCACAGGGGGCAGAAGCACTGAAGCTTTCTTT TRBJ1-1 TRBV5-1 TRBD1 15 NA
CASSPEGRRGAFF TGCGCCAGCAGCCCCGAGGGCAGGAGGGGTGCTTTCTTT TRBJ1-1 TRBV5-1 NA 13 many
CASSFGTSYERETQYF TGTGCCAGCAGCTTTGGGACTAGCTACGAGCGGGAGACCCAGTACTTC TRBJ2-5 TRBV7-8 TRBD2 16 NA
CASRYSGLGSNEQFF TGTGCCAGCAGGTATAGCGGACTGGGCTCAAATGAGCAGTTCTTC TRBJ2-1 TRBV7-2 NA 15 few
CASSKLQGAVYEQYF TGTGCCAGCAGTAAGCTCCAGGGCGCCGTCTACGAGCAGTACTTC TRBJ2-7 TRBV2 NA 15 many
CASSRQGSYEQYF TGTGCCAGCAGCCGACAGGGTTCGTACGAGCAGTACTTC TRBJ2-7 TRBV14 TRBD1 13 many
CATTGDSYEQYF TGTGCCACGACGGGAGACAGCTACGAGCAGTACTTC TRBJ2-7 TRBV15 NA 12 many
CATSDRTATNTGELFF TGTGCCACCAGTGACCGGACAGCAACGAACACCGGGGAGCTGTTTTTT TRBJ2-2 TRBV24-1 NA 16 many
CALGLYSNQPQHF TGTGCCTTGGGACTTTATAGCAATCAGCCCCAGCATTTT TRBJ1-5 TRBV30 NA 13 many
CASSLGQGIGEQFF TGTGCCAGCTCACTCGGACAGGGAATAGGTGAGCAGTTCTTC TRBJ2-1 TRBV18 TRBD1 14 many
CSVEGKRGTGDTDTQYF TGCAGCGTTGAAGGGAAGCGGGGGACAGGGGACACAGATACGCAGTATTTT TRBJ2-3 TRBV29-1 TRBD1 17 many
CASSRTEGNTGELFF TGTGCCAGCAGTCGAACAGAGGGTAACACCGGGGAGCTGTTTTTT TRBJ2-2 TRBV27 NA 15 many